The following is a TCR beta chain sequence with its context. Its antigen is still unknown. This sample is part of a study of cytomegalovirus exposure and HLA in healthy donors. Study results and caveats: Analysis was performed later, and it showed HLA-associated TCR beta chains to be more clonally expanded than equally common others.

PCR involved 60 Vbeta and 13 Jbeta primers. Sequenced by immunoSEQ multiplex PCR; TCRdb stores in-frame clones only, minus some. Of about 150,000 clones in the sample, roughly 80% were seen once. The TCR was taken from a woman between 40 and 50 years old in good health and CMV-seronegative. The sample taken for sequencing was PBMCs.

In nucleotides, the CDR3 is TGTGCCAGCAGTTACCGGGACAGGGGCTACGAGCAGTACTTC. Amino acids: CASSYRDRGYEQYF. The rearrangement links TRBV6-6 to TRBJ2-7; 10 nucleotides align to TRBD1. The CDR3 has 14 residues. V lost 2 bases, J lost 3 bases, and 1 base stayed unmatched. CDR1 and CDR2 from the germline V gene are MNHNY and SVGAGI (reference sequence).